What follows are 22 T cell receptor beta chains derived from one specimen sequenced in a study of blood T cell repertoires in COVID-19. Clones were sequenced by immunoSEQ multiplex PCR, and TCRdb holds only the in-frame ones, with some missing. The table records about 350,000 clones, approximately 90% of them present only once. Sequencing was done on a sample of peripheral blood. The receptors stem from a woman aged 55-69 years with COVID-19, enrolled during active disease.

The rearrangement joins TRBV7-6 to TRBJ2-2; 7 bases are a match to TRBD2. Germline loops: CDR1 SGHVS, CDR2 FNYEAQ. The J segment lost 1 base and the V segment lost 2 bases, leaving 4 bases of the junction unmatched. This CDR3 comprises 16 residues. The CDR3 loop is CASSLQRGRNTGELFF. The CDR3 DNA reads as TGTGCCAGCAGCTTACAGCGGGGAAGGAACACCGGGGAGCTGTTTTTT.

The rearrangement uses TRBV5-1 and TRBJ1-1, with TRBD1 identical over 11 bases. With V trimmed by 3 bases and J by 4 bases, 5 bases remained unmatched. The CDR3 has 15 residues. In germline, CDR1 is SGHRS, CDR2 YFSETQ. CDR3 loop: CASSSSGQGGTEAFF. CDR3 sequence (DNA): TGCGCCAGCAGCTCCTCGGGACAGGGGGGCACTGAAGCTTTCTTT.

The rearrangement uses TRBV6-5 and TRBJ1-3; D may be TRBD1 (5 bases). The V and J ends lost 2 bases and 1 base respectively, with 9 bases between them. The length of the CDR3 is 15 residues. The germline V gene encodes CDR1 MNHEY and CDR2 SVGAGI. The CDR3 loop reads CASSYDDSSGNTIYF. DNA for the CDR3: TGTGCCAGCAGTTACGACGACAGTTCTGGAAACACCATATATTTT.

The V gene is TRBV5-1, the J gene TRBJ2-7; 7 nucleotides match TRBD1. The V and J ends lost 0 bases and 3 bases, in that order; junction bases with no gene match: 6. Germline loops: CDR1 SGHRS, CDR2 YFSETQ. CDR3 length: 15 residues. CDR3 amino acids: CASSLDRDSFYEQYF. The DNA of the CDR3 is TGCGCCAGCAGCTTGGACCGGGACAGCTTCTACGAGCAGTACTTC.

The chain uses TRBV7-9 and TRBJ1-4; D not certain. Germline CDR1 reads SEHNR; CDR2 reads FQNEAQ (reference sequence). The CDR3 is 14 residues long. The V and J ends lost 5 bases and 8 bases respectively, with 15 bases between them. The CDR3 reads CASSPNSSGEKLFF. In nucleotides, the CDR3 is TGTGCCAGCAGCCCAAATTCTTCGGGAGAAAAACTGTTTTTT.

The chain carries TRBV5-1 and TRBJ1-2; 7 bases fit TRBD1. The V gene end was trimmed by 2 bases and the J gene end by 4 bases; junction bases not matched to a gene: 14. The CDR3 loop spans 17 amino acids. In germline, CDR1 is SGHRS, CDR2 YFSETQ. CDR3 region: CASSFQGGLASPYGYTF. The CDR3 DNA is TGCGCCAGCAGCTTTCAGGGGGGACTAGCCTCTCCCTATGGCTACACCTTC. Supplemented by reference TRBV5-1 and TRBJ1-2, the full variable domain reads KAGVTQTPRYLIKTRGQQVTLSCSPISGHRSVSWYQQTPGQGLQFLFEYFSETQRNKGNFPGRFSGRQFSNSRSEMNVSTLELGDSALYLCASSFQGGLASPYGYTFGSGTRLTVV.

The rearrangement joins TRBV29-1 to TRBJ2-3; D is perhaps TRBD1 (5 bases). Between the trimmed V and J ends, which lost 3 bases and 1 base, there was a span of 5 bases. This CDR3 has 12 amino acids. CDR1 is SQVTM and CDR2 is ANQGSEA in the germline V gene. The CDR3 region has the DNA TGCAGCGTTGAGACAGGCACAGATACGCAGTATTTT. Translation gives CSVETGTDTQYF.

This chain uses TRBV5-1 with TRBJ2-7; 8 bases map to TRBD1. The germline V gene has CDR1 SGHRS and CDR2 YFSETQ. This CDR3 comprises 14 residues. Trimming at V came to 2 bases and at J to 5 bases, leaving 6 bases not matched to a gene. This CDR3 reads CASSLGQGRHEQYF. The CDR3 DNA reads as TGCGCCAGCAGCTTAGGACAGGGAAGACACGAGCAGTACTTC.

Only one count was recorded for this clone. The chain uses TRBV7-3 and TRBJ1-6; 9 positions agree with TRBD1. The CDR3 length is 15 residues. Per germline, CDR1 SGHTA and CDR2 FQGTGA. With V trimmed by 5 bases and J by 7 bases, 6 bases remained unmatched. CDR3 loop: CASSVDRGGNSPLHF. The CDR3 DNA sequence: TGTGCCAGCAGCGTGGACAGGGGTGGGAATTCACCCCTCCACTTT.

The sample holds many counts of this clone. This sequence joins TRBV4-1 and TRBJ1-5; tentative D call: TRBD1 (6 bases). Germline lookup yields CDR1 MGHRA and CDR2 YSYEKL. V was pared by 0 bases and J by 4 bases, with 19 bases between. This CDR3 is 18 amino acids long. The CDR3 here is CASSQDPTSGTRNQPQHF. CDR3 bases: TGCGCCAGCAGCCAAGATCCGACATCCGGGACAAGAAATCAGCCCCAGCATTTT.

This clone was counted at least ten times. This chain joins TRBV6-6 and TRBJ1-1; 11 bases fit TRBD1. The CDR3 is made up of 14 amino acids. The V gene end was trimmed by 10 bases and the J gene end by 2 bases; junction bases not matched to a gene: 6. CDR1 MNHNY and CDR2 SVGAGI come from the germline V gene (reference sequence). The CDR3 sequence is CAISRTGGNTEAFF. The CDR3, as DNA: TGTGCCATTAGTCGGACAGGGGGCAACACTGAAGCTTTCTTT.

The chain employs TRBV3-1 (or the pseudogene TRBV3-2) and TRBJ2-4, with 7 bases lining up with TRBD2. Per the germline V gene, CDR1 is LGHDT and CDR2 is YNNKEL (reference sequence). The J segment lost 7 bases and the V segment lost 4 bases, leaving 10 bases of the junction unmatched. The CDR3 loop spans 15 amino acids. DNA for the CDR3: TGTGCCAGCAGCCTACTCGGGGAGGGTGGGAACATTCAGTACTTC. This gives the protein CASSLLGEGGNIQYF.

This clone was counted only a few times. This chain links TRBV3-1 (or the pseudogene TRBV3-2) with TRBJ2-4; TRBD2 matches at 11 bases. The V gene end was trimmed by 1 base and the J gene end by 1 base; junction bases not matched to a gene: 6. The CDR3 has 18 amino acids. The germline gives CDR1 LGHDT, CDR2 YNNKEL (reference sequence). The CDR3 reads CASSQGLAGGLAKNIQYF. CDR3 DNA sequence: TGTGCCAGCAGCCAAGGGCTAGCGGGGGGTCTTGCCAAAAACATTCAGTACTTC.

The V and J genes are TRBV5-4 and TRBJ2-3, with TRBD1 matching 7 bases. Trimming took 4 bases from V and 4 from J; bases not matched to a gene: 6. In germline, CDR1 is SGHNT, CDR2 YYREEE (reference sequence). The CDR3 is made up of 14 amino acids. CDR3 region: CASSASTGADTQYF. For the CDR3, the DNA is TGTGCCAGCAGCGCCTCCACAGGGGCAGATACGCAGTATTTT. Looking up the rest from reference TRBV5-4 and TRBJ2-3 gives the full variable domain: ETGVTQSPTHLIKTRGQQVTLRCSSQSGHNTVSWYQQALGQGPQFIFQYYREEENGRGNFPPRFSGLQFPNYSSELNVNALELDDSALYLCASSASTGADTQYFGPGTRLTVL.

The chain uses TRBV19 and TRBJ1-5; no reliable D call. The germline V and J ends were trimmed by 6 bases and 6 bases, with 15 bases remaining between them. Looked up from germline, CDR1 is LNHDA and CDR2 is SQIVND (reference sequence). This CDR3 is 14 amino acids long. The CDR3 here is CASSGNLGRQPQHF. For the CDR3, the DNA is TGTGCCAGTAGCGGGAACCTGGGCCGTCAGCCCCAGCATTTT.

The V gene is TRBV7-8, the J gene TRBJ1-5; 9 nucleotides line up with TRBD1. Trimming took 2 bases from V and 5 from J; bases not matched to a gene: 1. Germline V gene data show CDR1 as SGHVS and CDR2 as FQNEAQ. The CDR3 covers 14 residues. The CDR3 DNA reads TGTGCCAGCAGCTTAAGGACAGGGGATCAGCCCCAGCATTTT. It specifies CASSLRTGDQPQHF. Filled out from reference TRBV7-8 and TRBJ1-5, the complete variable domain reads GAGVSQSPRYKVAKRGQDVALRCDPISGHVSLFWYQQALGQGPEFLTYFQNEAQLDKSGLPSDRFFAERPEGSVSTLKIQRTQQEDSAVYLCASSLRTGDQPQHFGDGTRLSIL.

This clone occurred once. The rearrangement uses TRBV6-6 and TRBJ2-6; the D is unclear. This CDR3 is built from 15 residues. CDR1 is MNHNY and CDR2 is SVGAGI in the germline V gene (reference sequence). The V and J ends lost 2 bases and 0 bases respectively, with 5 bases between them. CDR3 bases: TGTGCCAGCAGTTACCCGGGCTCTGGGGCCAACGTCCTGACTTTC. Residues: CASSYPGSGANVLTF.

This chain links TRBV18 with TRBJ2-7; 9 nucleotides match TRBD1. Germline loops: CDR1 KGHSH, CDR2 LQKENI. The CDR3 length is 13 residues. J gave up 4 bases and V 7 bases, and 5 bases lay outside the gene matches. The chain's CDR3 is CASFRTGDYEQYF. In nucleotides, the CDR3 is TGTGCCAGCTTTCGGACAGGGGATTACGAGCAGTACTTC.

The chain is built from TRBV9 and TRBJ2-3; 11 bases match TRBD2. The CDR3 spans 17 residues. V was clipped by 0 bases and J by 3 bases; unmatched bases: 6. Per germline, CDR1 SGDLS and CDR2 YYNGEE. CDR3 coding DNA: TGTGCCAGCAGCGTAGGGTCTAGCGGGGGGTTGACAGATACGCAGTATTTT. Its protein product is CASSVGSSGGLTDTQYF. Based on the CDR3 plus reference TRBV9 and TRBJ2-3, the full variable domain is DSGVTQTPKHLITATGQRVTLRCSPRSGDLSVYWYQQSLDQGLQFLIQYYNGEERAKGNILERFSAQQFPDLHSELNLSSLELGDSALYFCASSVGSSGGLTDTQYFGPGTRLTVL.

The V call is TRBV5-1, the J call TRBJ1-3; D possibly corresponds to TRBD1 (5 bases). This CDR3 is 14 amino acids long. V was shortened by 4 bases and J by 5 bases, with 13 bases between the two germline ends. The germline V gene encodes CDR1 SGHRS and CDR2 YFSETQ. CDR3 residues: CASSPWEGRNTIYF. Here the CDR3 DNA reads TGCGCCAGCAGCCCCTGGGAGGGGAGAAACACCATATATTTT.

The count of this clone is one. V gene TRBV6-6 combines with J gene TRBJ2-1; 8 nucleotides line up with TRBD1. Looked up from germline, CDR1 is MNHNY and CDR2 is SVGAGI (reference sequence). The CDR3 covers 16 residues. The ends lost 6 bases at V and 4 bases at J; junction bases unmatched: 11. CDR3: CASSPGGGQGYNEQFF. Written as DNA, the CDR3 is TGTGCCAGCAGCCCCGGGGGAGGACAGGGATACAATGAGCAGTTCTTC.

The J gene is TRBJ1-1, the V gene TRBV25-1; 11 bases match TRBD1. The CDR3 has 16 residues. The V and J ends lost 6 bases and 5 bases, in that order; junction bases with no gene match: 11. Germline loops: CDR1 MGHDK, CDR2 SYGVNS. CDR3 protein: CASRAAPGQGGTEAFF. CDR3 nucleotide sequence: TGTGCCAGCAGAGCTGCCCCGGGACAGGGGGGGACTGAAGCTTTCTTT.